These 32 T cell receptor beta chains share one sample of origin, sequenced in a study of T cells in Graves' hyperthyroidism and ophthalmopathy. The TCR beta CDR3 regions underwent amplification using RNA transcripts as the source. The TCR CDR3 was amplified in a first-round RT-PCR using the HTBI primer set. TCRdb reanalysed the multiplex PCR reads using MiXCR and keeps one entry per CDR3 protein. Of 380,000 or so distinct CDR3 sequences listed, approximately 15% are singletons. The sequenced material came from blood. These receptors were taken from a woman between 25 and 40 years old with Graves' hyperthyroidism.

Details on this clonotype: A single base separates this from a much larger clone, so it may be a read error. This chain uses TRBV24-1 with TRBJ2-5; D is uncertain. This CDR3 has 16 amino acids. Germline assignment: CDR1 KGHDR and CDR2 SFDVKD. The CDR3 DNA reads TGTGCCACCAGTCCTACCCTTCCAACCGGTGGAGAGACCCAGCACTTC. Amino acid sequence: CATSPTLPTGGETQHF.

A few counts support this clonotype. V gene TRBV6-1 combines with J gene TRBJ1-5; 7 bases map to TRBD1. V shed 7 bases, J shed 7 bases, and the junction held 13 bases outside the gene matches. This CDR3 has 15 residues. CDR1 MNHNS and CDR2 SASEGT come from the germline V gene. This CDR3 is CASKSTGRIRQPQHF. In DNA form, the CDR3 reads TGTGCCAGCAAATCGACAGGGCGGATTCGACAGCCCCAGCATTTT.

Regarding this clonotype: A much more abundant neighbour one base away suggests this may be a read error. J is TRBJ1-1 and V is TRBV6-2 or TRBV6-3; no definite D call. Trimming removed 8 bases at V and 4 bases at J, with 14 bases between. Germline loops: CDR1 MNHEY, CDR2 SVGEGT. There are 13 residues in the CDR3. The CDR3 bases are TGTGCCAGCGGAGAAGAGCAAGGCACTGAAGCTTTCTTT. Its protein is CASGEEQGTEAFF.

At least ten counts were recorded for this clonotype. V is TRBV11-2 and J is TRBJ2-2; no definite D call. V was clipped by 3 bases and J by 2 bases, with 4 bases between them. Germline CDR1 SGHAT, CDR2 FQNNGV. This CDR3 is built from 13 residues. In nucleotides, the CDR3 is TGTGCCAGCAGCTTGAGCAACACCGGGGAGCTGTTTTTT. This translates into CASSLSNTGELFF.

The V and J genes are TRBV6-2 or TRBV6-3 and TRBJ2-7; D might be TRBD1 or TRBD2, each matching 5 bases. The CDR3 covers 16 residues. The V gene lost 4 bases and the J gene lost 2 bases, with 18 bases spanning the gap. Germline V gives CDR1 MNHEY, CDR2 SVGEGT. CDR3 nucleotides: TGTGCCAGCAGTTCGTTTCGTAGAGGGACGACCTACGAGCAGTACTTC. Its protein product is CASSSFRRGTTYEQYF.

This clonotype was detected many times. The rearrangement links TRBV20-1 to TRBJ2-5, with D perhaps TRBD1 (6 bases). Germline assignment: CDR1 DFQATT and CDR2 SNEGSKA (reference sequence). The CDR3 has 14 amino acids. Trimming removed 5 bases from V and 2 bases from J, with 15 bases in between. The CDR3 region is CSAAPGTPQETQYF. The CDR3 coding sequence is TGCAGTGCTGCCCCCGGGACACCACAAGAGACCCAGTACTTC.

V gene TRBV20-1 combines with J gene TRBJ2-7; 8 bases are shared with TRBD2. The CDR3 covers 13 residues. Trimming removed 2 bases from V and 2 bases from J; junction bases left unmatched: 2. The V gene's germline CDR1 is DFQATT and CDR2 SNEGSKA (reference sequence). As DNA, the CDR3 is TGCAGTGCTAGAAGTAGCGGGGCCTACGAGCAGTACTTC. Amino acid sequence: CSARSSGAYEQYF.

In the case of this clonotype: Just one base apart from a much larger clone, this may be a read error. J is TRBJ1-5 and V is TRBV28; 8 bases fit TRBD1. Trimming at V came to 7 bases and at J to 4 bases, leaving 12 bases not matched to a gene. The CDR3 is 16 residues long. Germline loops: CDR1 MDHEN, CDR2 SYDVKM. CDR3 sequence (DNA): TGTGCCAGCATAGGGACAGGCCGGGGAGGAAATCAGCCCCAGCATTTT. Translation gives CASIGTGRGGNQPQHF.

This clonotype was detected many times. CDR3 loop: CASDQGRDTEAFF. DNA for the CDR3: TGTGCCAGCGATCAGGGGCGGGACACTGAAGCTTTCTTT. This sequence joins TRBV12-3 or TRBV12-4 and TRBJ1-1, with TRBD1 as a possible D gene (6 bases). Trimming left V 8 bases short and J 3 bases short, with 13 bases between. The CDR3 sequence is 13 residues long.

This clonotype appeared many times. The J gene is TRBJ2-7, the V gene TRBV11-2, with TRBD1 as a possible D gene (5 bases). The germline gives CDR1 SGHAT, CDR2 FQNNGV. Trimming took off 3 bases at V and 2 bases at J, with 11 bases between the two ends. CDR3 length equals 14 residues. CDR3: CASSFGMGPYEQYF. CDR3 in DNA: TGTGCCAGCAGCTTTGGTATGGGGCCCTACGAGCAGTACTTC.

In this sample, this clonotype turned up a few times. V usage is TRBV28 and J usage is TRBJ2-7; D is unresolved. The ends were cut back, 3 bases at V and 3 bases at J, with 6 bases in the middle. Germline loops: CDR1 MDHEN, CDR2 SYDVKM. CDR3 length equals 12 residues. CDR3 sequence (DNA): TGTGCCAGCAGTTTTAAGAGCTACGAGCAGTACTTC. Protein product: CASSFKSYEQYF. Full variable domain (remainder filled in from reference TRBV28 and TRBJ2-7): DVKVTQSSRYLVKRTGEKVFLECVQDMDHENMFWYRQDPGLGLRLIYFSYDVKMKEKGDIPEGYSVSREKKERFSLILESASTNQTSMYLCASSFKSYEQYFGPGTRLTVT.

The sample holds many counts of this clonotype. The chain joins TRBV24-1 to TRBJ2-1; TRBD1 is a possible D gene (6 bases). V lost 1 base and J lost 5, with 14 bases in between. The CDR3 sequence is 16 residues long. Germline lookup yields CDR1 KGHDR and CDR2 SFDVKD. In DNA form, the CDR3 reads TGTGCCACCAGTGATTTTGGACAGTCCGGCCACAATGAGCAGTTCTTC. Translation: CATSDFGQSGHNEQFF.

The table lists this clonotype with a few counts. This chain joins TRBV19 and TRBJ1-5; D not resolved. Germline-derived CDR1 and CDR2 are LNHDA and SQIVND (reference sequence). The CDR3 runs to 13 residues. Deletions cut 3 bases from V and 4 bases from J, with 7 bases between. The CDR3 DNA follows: TGTGCCAGTAGTATCGTATTTAATCAGCCCCAGCATTTT. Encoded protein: CASSIVFNQPQHF. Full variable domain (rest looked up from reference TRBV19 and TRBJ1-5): DGGITQSPKYLFRKEGQNVTLSCEQNLNHDAMYWYRQDPGQGLRLIYYSQIVNDFQKGDIAEGYSVSREKKESFPLTVTSAQKNPTAFYLCASSIVFNQPQHFGDGTRLSIL.

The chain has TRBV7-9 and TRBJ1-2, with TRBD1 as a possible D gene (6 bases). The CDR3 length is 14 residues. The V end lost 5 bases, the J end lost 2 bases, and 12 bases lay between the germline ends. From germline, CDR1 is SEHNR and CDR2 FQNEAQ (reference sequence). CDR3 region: CASSVTGTNYGYTF. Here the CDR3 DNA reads TGTGCCAGCAGCGTAACAGGGACCAACTATGGCTACACCTTC.

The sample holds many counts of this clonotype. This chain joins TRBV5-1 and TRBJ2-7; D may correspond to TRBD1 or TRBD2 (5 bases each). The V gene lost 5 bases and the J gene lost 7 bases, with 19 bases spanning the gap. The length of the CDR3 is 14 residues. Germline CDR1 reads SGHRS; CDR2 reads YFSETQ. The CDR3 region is CASRSGTDPREQYF. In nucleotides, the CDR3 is TGCGCCAGCAGGTCCGGGACGGACCCACGGGAGCAGTACTTC.

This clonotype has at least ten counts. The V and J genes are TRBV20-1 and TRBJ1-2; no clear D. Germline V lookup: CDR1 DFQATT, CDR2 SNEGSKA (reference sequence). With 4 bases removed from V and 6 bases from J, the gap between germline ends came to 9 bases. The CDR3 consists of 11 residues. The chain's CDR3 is CSAKVGNGYTF. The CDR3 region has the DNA TGCAGTGCTAAGGTTGGAAATGGCTACACCTTC.

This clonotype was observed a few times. In DNA form, the CDR3 reads TGTGCCAGCAGTTTAGCGGGGGAGGGGTATCAGCCCCAGCATTTT. Translation gives CASSLAGEGYQPQHF. The chain joins TRBV12-3 or TRBV12-4 to TRBJ1-5; tentative D call: TRBD1 (5 bases). The CDR3 runs 15 residues. The V and J ends lost 0 bases and 5 bases respectively, with 11 bases between them.

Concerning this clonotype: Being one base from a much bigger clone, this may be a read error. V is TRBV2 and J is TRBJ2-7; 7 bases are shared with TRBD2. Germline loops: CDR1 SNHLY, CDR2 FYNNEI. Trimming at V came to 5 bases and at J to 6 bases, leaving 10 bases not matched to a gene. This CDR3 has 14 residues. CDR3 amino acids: CASSRFGGSVEQYF. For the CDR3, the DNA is TGTGCCAGCAGTCGGTTTGGCGGGAGTGTCGAGCAGTACTTC.

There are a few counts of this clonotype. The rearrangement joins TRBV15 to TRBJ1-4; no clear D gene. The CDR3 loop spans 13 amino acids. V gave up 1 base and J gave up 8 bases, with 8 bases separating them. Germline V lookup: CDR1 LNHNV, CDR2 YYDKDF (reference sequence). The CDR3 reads CATSRGVGEKLFF. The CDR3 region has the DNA TGTGCCACCAGCAGAGGGGTGGGGGAAAAACTGTTTTTT.

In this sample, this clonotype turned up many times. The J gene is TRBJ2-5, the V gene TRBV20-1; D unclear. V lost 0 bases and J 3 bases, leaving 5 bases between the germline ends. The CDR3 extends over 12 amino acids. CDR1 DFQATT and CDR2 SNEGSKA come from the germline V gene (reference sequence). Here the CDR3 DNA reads TGCAGTGCTAGAGATCTGGAAGAGACCCAGTACTTC. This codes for CSARDLEETQYF.

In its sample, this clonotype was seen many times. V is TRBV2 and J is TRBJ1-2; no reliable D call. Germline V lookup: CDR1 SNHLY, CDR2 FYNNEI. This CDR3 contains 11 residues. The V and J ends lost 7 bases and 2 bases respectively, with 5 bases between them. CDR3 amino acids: CASKSNYGYTF. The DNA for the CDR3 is TGTGCCAGCAAGTCGAACTATGGCTACACCTTC.

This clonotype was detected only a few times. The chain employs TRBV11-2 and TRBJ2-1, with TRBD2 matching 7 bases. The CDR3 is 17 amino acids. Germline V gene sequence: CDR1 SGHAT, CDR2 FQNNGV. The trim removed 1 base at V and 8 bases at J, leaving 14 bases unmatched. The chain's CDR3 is CASSLVGGDLRVYEQFF. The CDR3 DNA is TGTGCCAGCAGCTTAGTGGGGGGGGACCTCCGGGTTTATGAGCAGTTCTTC.

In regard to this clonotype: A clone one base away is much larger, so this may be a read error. CDR3 in DNA: TGTGCCAGCACCACAGGACCGGGTAATTCACCCCTCCACTTT. Its protein is CASTTGPGNSPLHF. The gene calls are TRBV28 and TRBJ1-6; weak D call: TRBD1 (5 bases). Per germline, CDR1 MDHEN and CDR2 SYDVKM. V lost 7 bases and J 6 bases, leaving 13 bases between the germline ends. This CDR3 spans 14 amino acids.

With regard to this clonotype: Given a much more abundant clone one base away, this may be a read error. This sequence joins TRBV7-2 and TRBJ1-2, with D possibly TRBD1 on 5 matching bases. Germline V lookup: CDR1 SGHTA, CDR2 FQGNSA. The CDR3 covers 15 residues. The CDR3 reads CASSLSRGANYGHTF. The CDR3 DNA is TGTGCCAGCAGCTTATCCCGGGGCGCGAACTATGGCCACACCTTC.

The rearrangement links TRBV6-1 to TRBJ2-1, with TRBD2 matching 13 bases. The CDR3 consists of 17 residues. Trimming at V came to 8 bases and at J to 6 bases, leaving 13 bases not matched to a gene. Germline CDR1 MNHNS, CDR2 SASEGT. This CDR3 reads CASAGPRRTSGSNEQFF. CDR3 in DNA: TGTGCCAGCGCGGGTCCGCGGCGGACTAGCGGGAGCAATGAGCAGTTCTTC.

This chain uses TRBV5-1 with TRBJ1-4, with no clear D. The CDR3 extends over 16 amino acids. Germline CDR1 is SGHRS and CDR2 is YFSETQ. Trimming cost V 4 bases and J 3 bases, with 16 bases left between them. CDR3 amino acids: CASSPGWEGPNEKLFF. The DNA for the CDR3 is TGCGCCAGCAGCCCGGGATGGGAAGGGCCTAATGAAAAACTGTTTTTT.

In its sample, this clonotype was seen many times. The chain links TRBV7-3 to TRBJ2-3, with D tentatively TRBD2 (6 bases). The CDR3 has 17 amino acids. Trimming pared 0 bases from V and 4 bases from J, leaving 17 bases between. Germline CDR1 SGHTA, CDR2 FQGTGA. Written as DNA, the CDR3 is TGTGCCAGCAGCTTAACACCAGGCGGGTCGGGAGCAGATACGCAGTATTTT. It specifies CASSLTPGGSGADTQYF.

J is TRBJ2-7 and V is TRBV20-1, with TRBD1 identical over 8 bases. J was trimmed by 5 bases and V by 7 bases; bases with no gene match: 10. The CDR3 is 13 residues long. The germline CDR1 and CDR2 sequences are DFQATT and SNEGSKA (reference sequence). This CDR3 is CSGGGQGLNEQYF. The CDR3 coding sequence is TGCAGTGGGGGCGGACAGGGTTTAAACGAGCAGTACTTC.

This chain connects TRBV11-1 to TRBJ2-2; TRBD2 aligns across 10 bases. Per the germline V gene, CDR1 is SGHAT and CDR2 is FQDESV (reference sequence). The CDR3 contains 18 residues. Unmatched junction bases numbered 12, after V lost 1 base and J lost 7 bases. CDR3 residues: CASSLVPAGGPSGGELFF. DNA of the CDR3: TGTGCCAGCAGCTTAGTTCCAGCGGGAGGGCCTAGTGGCGGGGAGCTGTTTTTT.

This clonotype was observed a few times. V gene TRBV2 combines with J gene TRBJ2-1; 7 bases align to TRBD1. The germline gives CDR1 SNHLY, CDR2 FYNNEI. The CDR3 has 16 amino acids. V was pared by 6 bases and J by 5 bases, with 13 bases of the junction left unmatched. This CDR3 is CASSLVAGGVHNEQFF. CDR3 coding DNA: TGTGCCAGCAGCCTGGTAGCAGGGGGTGTCCACAATGAGCAGTTCTTC.

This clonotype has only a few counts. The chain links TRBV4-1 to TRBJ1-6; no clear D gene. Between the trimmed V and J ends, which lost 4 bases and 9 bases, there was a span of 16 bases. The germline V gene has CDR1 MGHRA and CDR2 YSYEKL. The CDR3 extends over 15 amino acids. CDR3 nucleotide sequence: TGCGCCAGCAGCCCCCAAGATGGGTCCGGTTCACCCCTCCACTTT. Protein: CASSPQDGSGSPLHF.

The CDR3 loop reads CSAAAGTESNQPQHF. DNA of the CDR3: TGCAGTGCAGCCGCCGGGACTGAAAGCAATCAGCCCCAGCATTTT. The gene calls are TRBV20-1 and TRBJ1-5, with a weak D call TRBD1 (5 bases). The CDR3 totals 15 residues. Trimming left V 6 bases short and J 1 base short, with 16 bases between. Germline CDR1 reads DFQATT; CDR2 reads SNEGSKA (reference sequence).